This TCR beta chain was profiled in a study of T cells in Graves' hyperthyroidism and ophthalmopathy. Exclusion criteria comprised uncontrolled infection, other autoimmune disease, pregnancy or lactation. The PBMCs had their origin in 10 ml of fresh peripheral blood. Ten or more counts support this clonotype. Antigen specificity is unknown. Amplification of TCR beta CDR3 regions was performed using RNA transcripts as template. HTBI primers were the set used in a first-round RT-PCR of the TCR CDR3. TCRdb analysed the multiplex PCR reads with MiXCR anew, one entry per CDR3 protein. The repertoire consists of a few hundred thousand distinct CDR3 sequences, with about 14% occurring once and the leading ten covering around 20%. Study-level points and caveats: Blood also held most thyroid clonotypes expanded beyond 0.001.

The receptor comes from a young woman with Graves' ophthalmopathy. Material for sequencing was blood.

CDR3 protein: CASSFSGGAYEQYF. The CDR3 DNA is TGTGCCAGCAGCTTTAGCGGGGGGGCCTACGAGCAGTACTTC. This sequence joins TRBV7-8 and TRBJ2-7; 11 bases are a match to TRBD2. The J segment lost 2 bases and the V segment lost 3 bases, leaving 0 bases of the junction unmatched. In germline, CDR1 is SGHVS, CDR2 FQNEAQ. This CDR3 has 14 residues.